The source of this TCR beta chain is a study of blood T cell repertoires in COVID-19. Sequencing used immunoSEQ multiplex PCR; TCRdb keeps in-frame clones, though not all of them. The sample includes 60,000 or so clones, 72% seen only once; the top ten take approximately 51%. A few counts support this clone. The CDR3 consists of 13 residues. V lost 0 bases, J lost 10 bases, and 10 bases lay in between. Germline CDR1 and CDR2: MNHEY and SMNVEV (reference sequence). Cohort allocation depended upon clinical history that participants reported. Sequencing was performed on PBMCs or T cells enriched from blood (not recorded which). This TCR derives from a woman aged 55 to 70 who had been exposed to COVID-19. This chain uses TRBV27 with TRBJ2-1; a weak D match, TRBD1 (5 bases). The CDR3: CASSLSAAGEQFF. The DNA of the CDR3 is TGTGCCAGCAGTTTATCGGCGGCAGGGGAGCAGTTCTTC.